The rows below give T cell receptor beta chains drawn from one sample of a study of vaccination effects on CD4 cells after COVID-19. Data came from immunoSEQ multiplex PCR; TCRdb stores just in-frame clones and leaves some out. The top ten hold 9% to 15% of the sample, which has 62,000 or so clones, over 70% seen once. The antigens of these receptors remain unknown. The material sequenced was CD4+ T cells from PBMCs cultured with SARS-CoV-2 spike peptides, taken before COVID-19 vaccination. The receptors were sampled from a human donor who received a COVID-19 vaccine. The CDR3 runs from the conserved cysteine through the conserved F or W. Fields, in order: clone size, D gene, V gene, J gene, CDR3 DNA, CDR3 protein. The D gene is left open where the match is weak. Not every row has a clone size; where given, it reads once, few, many or a size class.

>once|TRBD2|TRBV2|TRBJ2-1
TGTGCCAGCTTACTAGCGGGGGGCTCAGGGGAGCAGTTCTTC
CASLLAGGSGEQFF
>-|TRBD1|TRBV5-1|TRBJ2-5
TGCGCCAGCAGACGGGGACAGGGAGGGAAGGGGCAAGAGACCCAGTACTTC
CASRRGQGGKGQETQYF
>-|-|TRBV5-1|TRBJ2-5
TGCGCCAGCAGTACGACGCAGCAAGAGACCCAGTACTTC
CASSTTQQETQYF
>-|-|TRBV5-1|TRBJ2-3
TGCGCCAGCAGCTTAATTCTGGATGCCCCAGATACGCAGTATTTT
CASSLILDAPDTQYF
>-|TRBD1|TRBV6-5|TRBJ1-2
TGTGCCAGCAGAGGACAGGGGGTGCTTAGCTATGGCTACACCTTC
CASRGQGVLSYGYTF
>-|TRBD1|TRBV28|TRBJ2-1
TGTGCCAGCAGCTCGGGACAGGGGGGACTCAATGAGCAGTTCTTC
CASSSGQGGLNEQFF
>once|-|TRBV16|TRBJ2-4
TGTGCCAGCAGCCAATATAAGTCCTTAGCCAAAAACATTCAGTACTTC
CASSQYKSLAKNIQYF
>-|-|TRBV7-3|TRBJ2-3
TGTGCCAGCAGCTTAATGTCGGCCGGGGGATCCACAGATACGCAGTATTTT
CASSLMSAGGSTDTQYF
>-|-|TRBV2|TRBJ1-1
TGTGCCAGCAGTGGAGAGGGAGGCACTGAAGCTTTCTTT
CASSGEGGTEAFF
>once|-|TRBV3-1/TRBV3-2|TRBJ1-2
TGTGCCAGCAGCCAAGACTTCTATGGCTACACCTTC
CASSQDFYGYTF
>-|TRBD1|TRBV19|TRBJ2-2
TGTGCCAGTAACGACGGACAGGGGCGCGGGGAGCTGTTTTTT
CASNDGQGRGELFF
>-|-|TRBV5-4|TRBJ2-3
TGTGCCTGGAAGTGGGGGAGTAAGGAAGTGGATACGCAGTATTTT
CAWKWGSKEVDTQYF
>-|-|TRBV2|TRBJ1-1
TGTGCCCTCGGGGCAGGAGGGACTGAAGCTTTCTTT
CALGAGGTEAFF
>-|-|TRBV6-6|TRBJ2-1
TGTGCCAGCAGTTACTCCCACCCAAGTGAGCAGTTCTTC
CASSYSHPSEQFF
>few|-|TRBV3-1/TRBV3-2|TRBJ1-2
TGTGCCAGCAGCCAAGATCAGGGGCGGGGTGGCTACACCTTC
CASSQDQGRGGYTF
>-|-|TRBV7-2|TRBJ1-6
TGTGCCAGCAGCTTCGTAGGGGAGGGTTCACCCCTCCACTTT
CASSFVGEGSPLHF